This T cell receptor beta chain was sequenced during a study of blood T cells in healthy people across ages. This CDR3 has 15 residues. V lost 4 bases to trimming and J lost 2 bases, with 15 bases between them. Germline assignment: CDR1 SGHRS and CDR2 YFSETQ. The second PCR ran roughly 7 to 12 cycles with a sample-barcoded 5' primer and J-beta primers. TCRdb re-called the 5' RACE reads through MiXCR, storing one row per CDR3 protein. The table shows hundreds of thousands of distinct CDR3 sequences, with over 40% occurring only once. The source of this sequence is a man at least 80 years old in good health. V gene TRBV5-1 combines with J gene TRBJ1-2; D gene unclear. Sequences were obtained from blood. The CDR3 loop reads CASSRSTEGNYGYTF. The CDR3, as DNA: TGCGCCAGCAGCCGGTCGACGGAAGGAAACTATGGCTACACCTTC.